This T cell receptor beta chain was captured in a study of regulatory T cells in long-lasting Graves disease. Stated time point: newly diagnosed GD, antithyroid drugs for less than 3 months. PBMC-extracted RNA yielded the TCR library. The CDR3 totals 15 residues. V dropped 5 bases and J dropped 1 base, with 14 bases sitting between them. In germline, CDR1 is SEHNR, CDR2 FQNEAQ (reference sequence). According to the study, TCR beta libraries were built with iRepertoire HTBI primers and CDR3-region Arm-PCR. In TCRdb, the multiplex PCR reads were re-called with MiXCR into one record per CDR3 protein. The sample holds 500,000 to 700,000 distinct CDR3 sequences, around 15% seen once. The same sample was also used in a study of T cells in Graves' hyperthyroidism and ophthalmopathy.

This chain connects TRBV7-9 to TRBJ2-5, with D unresolved. The specimen comprised peripheral blood mononuclear cells (PBMCs), sampled at new diagnosis, from a patient treated with antithyroid drugs. This clonotype was obtained from a woman aged 30 to 39 with Graves disease. CDR3 coding DNA: TGTGCCAGCAGCCCGCTCCTTGGAGTCCAAGAGACCCAGTACTTC. Translated, it gives CASSPLLGVQETQYF.